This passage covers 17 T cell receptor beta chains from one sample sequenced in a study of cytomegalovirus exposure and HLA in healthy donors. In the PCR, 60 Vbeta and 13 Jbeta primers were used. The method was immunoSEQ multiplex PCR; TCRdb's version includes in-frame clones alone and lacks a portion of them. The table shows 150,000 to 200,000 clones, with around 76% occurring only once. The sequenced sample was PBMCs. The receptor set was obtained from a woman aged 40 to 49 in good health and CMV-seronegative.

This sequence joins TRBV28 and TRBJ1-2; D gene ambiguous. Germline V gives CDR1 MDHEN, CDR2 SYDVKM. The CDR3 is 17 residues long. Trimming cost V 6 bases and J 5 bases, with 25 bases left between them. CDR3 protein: CASSSPLDWAGRYGYTF. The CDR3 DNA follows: TGTGCCAGCAGCTCCCCTCTGGACTGGGCTGGAAGGTATGGCTACACCTTC.

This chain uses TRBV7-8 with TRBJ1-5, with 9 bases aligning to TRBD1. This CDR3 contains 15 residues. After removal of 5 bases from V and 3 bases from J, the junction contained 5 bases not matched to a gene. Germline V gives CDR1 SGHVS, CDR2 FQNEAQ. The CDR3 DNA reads TGTGCCAGCAGCCCCAGACAGGGGGTCAATCAGCCCCAGCATTTT. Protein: CASSPRQGVNQPQHF.

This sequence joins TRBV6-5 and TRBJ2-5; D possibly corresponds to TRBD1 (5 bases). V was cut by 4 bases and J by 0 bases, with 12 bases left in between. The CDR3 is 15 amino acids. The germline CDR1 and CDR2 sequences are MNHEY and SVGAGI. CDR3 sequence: CASSSSSGNQETQYF. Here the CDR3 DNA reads TGTGCCAGCAGTTCCTCATCAGGGAACCAAGAGACCCAGTACTTC.

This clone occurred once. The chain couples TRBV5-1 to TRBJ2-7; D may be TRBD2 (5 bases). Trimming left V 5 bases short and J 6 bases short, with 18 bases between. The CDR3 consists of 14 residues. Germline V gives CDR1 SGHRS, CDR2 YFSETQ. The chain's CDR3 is CASSSSRKGAEQYF. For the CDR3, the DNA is TGCGCCAGCAGTTCTAGCAGGAAGGGAGCCGAGCAGTACTTC.

CDR3 sequence: CASRPTGDNQPQHF. The CDR3 coding sequence is TGTGCCAGCAGACCGACAGGAGACAATCAGCCCCAGCATTTT. The J gene is TRBJ1-5, the V gene TRBV28; maybe TRBD1 (6 bases). The V end lost 6 bases, the J end lost 3 bases, and 12 bases lay between the germline ends. Germline CDR1 reads MDHEN; CDR2 reads SYDVKM. The CDR3 is made up of 14 amino acids.

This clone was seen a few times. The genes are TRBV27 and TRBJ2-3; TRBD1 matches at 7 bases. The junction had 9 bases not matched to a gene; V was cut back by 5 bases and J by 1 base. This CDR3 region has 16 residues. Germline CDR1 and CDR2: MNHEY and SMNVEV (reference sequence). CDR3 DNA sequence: TGTGCCAGCAGTCCAAACGACAGGGTGGGCACAGATACGCAGTATTTT. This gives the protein CASSPNDRVGTDTQYF.

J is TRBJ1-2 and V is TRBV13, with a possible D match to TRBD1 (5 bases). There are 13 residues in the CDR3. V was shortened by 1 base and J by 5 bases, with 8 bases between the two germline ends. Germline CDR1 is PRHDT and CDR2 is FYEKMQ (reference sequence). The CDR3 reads CASSLEGRYGYTF. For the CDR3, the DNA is TGTGCCAGCAGCTTAGAGGGGAGGTATGGCTACACCTTC.

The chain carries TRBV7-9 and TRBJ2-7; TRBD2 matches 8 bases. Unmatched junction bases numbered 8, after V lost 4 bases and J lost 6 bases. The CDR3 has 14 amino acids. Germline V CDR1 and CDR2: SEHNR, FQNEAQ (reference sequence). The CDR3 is CASSSPGLGLEQYF. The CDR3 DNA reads TGTGCCAGCAGCTCGCCGGGACTAGGGCTCGAGCAGTACTTC.

This chain's CDR3 is CASSSGTLTYEQYF. Written as DNA, the CDR3 is TGCGCCAGCAGCTCCGGGACACTTACCTACGAGCAGTACTTC. V gene TRBV5-1 combines with J gene TRBJ2-7; D is perhaps TRBD1 (6 bases). The V end was cut by 3 bases, the J end by 2 bases, with 12 bases between. The CDR3 covers 14 residues. Germline loops: CDR1 SGHRS, CDR2 YFSETQ.

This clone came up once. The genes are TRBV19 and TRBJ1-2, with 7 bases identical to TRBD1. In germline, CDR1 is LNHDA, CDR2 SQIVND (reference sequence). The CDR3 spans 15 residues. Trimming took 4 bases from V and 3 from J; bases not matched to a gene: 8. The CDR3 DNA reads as TGTGCCAGTAGTACCTGGACAGGAGGTGACTATGGCTACACCTTC. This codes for CASSTWTGGDYGYTF. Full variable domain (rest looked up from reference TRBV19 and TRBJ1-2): DGGITQSPKYLFRKEGQNVTLSCEQNLNHDAMYWYRQDPGQGLRLIYYSQIVNDFQKGDIAEGYSVSREKKESFPLTVTSAQKNPTAFYLCASSTWTGGDYGYTFGSGTRLTVV.

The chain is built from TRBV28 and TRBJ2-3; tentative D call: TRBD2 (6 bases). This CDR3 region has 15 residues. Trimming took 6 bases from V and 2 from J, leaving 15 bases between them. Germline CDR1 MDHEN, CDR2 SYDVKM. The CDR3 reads CASSPGTGATDTQYF. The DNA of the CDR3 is TGTGCCAGCAGCCCCGGGACTGGTGCCACAGATACGCAGTATTTT.

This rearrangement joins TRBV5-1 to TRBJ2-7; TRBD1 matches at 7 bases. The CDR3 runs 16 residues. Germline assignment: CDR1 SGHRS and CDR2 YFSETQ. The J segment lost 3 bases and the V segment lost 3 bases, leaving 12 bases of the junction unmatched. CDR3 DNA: TGCGCCAGCAGCTCCACAGGGGATGGGTTTTACTACGAGCAGTACTTC. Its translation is CASSSTGDGFYYEQYF. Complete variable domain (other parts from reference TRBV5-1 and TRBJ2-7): KAGVTQTPRYLIKTRGQQVTLSCSPISGHRSVSWYQQTPGQGLQFLFEYFSETQRNKGNFPGRFSGRQFSNSRSEMNVSTLELGDSALYLCASSSTGDGFYYEQYFGPGTRLTVT.

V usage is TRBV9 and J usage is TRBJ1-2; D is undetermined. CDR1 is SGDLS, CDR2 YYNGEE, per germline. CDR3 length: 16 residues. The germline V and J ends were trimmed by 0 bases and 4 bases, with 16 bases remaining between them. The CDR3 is CASSVDGHREGYGYTF. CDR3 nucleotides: TGTGCCAGCAGCGTAGATGGTCACCGCGAGGGCTATGGCTACACCTTC.

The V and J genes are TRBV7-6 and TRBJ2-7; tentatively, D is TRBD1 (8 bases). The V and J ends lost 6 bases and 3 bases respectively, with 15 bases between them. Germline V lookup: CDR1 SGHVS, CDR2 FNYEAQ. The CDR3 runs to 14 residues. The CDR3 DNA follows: TGTGCCAGCAGTTACAGGGGGGGGGACTACGAGCAGTACTTC. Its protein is CASSYRGGDYEQYF.

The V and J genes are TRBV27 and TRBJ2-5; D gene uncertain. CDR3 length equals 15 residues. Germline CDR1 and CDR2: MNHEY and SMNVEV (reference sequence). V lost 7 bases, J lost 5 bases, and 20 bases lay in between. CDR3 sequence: CASTKKISGPETQYF. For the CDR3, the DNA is TGTGCCAGCACCAAGAAAATTTCAGGTCCGGAGACCCAGTACTTC.

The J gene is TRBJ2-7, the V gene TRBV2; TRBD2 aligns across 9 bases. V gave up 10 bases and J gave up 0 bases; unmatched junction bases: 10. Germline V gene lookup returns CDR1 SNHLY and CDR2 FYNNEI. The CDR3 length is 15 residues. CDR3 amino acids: CAIRGASGASYEQYF. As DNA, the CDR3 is TGTGCCATCCGGGGGGCTAGCGGGGCCTCCTACGAGCAGTACTTC.

This chain's CDR3 is CSARAYEQYF. The CDR3 coding sequence is TGCAGTGCTCGGGCCTACGAGCAGTACTTC. The chain uses TRBV20-1 and TRBJ2-7; D not resolved. V was trimmed by 5 bases and J by 2 bases, leaving 4 bases between them. Germline V gene lookup returns CDR1 DFQATT and CDR2 SNEGSKA (reference sequence). This CDR3 spans 10 amino acids.